The clone carrying this T cell receptor beta chain was picked up a small number of times. The antigen remains undetermined. This sample is drawn from a study of cytomegalovirus exposure and HLA in healthy donors. Findings of the study overall: Presence/absence comparisons presumed near-even sequencing depth among donors.

Vbeta (60) and Jbeta (13) primers were used in the PCR. Measured with immunoSEQ multiplex PCR; TCRdb has only the in-frame clones, and not every one. The repertoire consists of approximately 150,000 clones, with 75% to 85% occurring once and the leading ten covering about 13%. The sample taken for sequencing was PBMCs. The origin of this receptor is a woman aged 45-59 years in good health and CMV-seronegative.

The CDR3 loop is CASSRGLETYNEQFF. CDR3 DNA: TGTGCCAGCAGCCGCGGACTAGAAACCTACAATGAGCAGTTCTTC. V usage is TRBV7-6 and J usage is TRBJ2-1; TRBD2 matches at 7 bases. The V and J ends lost 5 bases and 2 bases, in that order; junction bases with no gene match: 6. CDR1 and CDR2 (germline): SGHVS, FNYEAQ. This CDR3 contains 15 residues.